This T cell receptor (beta chain) was recorded in a study of cytomegalovirus exposure and HLA in healthy donors. Study findings and constraints: Analyzed later, association rates of TCRs varied across HLA loci, with DRB1 most and HLA-C fewest. Later, an analysis showed that TCR beta chains associated with HLA were more clonally expanded than others that were equally common.

PCR involved 60 Vbeta and 13 Jbeta primers. Clones were sequenced by immunoSEQ multiplex PCR, and TCRdb holds only the in-frame ones, with some missing. The table shows under 200,000 clones, with around 79% occurring only once. In regard to this clone: What it recognizes is unknown.

Germline CDR1 WSHSY, CDR2 SAAADI. CDR3 length: 15 residues. V lost 3 bases and J lost 0, with 11 bases in between. The source of this sequence is a man aged 18 to 30 in good health and CMV-seronegative. The chain joins TRBV10-2 to TRBJ1-1; D call uncertain. The sample consisted of PBMCs. The CDR3: CASSDEQAMNTEAFF. CDR3 sequence (DNA): TGCGCCAGCAGTGACGAGCAGGCGATGAACACTGAAGCTTTCTTT.